The entry that follows covers one T cell receptor (beta chain) sequence. The Seattle patients, enrolled during active infection, were followed longitudinally. Germline V lookup: CDR1 KGHSH, CDR2 LQKENI. There are 14 residues in the CDR3. The V and J ends lost 3 bases and 8 bases, in that order; junction bases with no gene match: 8. Profiling relied on immunoSEQ multiplex PCR, and the TCRdb table lists in-frame clones only, not all of them. The top ten clones hold around 1.9% of a sample with over 90,000 clones, roughly 92% of them seen once. The record originates from a study of blood T cell repertoires in COVID-19.

The V and J genes are TRBV18 and TRBJ1-2; 8 nucleotides align to TRBD1. The receptor was derived from a woman aged 45-65 years with COVID-19, enrolled during active disease. What was sequenced was peripheral blood. CDR3 region: CASSPNQGANGYTF. Written as DNA, the CDR3 is TGTGCCAGCTCACCCAACCAGGGGGCTAACGGCTACACCTTC.